This T cell receptor (beta chain) stems from a study of T cells in Graves' hyperthyroidism and ophthalmopathy. This clonotype turned up a few times. The germline V gene has CDR1 MNHNS and CDR2 SASEGT. The CDR3 is 15 residues long. J gave up 5 bases and V 5 bases, and 6 bases lay outside the gene matches. TCR beta CDR3 sequences were amplified from RNA transcripts. In the first-round RT-PCR of the TCR CDR3, the HTBI primer set was used. Via MiXCR, TCRdb re-called the multiplex PCR reads, giving one row per CDR3 protein. In the table there are some 550,000 distinct CDR3 sequences, roughly a sixth of which are singletons.

The V and J genes are TRBV6-1 and TRBJ2-5, with 12 bases fitting TRBD2. The sequencing input was blood. The sequence was collected from a woman aged 40 to 55 with Graves' ophthalmopathy. The CDR3 loop reads CASSPGLAGLETQYF. The CDR3 DNA sequence: TGTGCCAGCAGTCCTGGACTAGCGGGGTTGGAGACCCAGTACTTC.